The TCR beta chain described here comes from a study of blood T cell repertoires in COVID-19. The overall study: Samples taken during acute and convalescent COVID-19 were collected in the United States, Italy and Spain. In each case, the material was cDNA or gDNA derived from T cells, B-cell-depleted T cells, or PBMCs.

Per the original data handling: Nucleated cell counts were estimated from reference gene primer amplification. The repertoire was sequenced with immunoSEQ multiplex PCR; TCRdb's copy has only in-frame clones and lacks some. From that table come the V and J calls and clone size; the DNA was used to work out D and trimming. The table records about 350,000 clones, roughly 87% of them present only once. From germline, CDR1 is SGDLS and CDR2 YYNGEE. The CDR3 extends over 17 amino acids. Trimming cost V 2 bases and J 5 bases; bases outside gene matches: 11. Recruited during active infection, patients (from Seattle) were subsequently followed longitudinally.

The sequence came from a woman aged 60 to 75 with COVID-19, enrolled during active disease. The sample consisted of peripheral blood. The chain employs TRBV9 and TRBJ1-4, with 8 bases lining up with TRBD1. The CDR3 DNA follows: TGTGCCAGCAGCGTGAATAACGGACAGGGTCTAAATGAAAAACTGTTTTTT. It translates to CASSVNNGQGLNEKLFF.